Listed below are T cell receptor beta chains from one sample, sequenced in a study of CD8 T cells in ankylosing spondylitis. TCRdb independently ran MiXCR on the 5' RACE reads; one entry per CDR3 protein. The sample has about 88,000 distinct CDR3 sequences, roughly 30% seen once. Sequencing was carried out using blood, either unsorted or a sorted T cell fraction (not recorded which). The receptor set was obtained from a male donor with ankylosing spondylitis or in good health (not recorded which). The CDR3 runs from the conserved cysteine through the conserved F or W. The D gene is left open where the match is weak.

J: TRBJ2-4
V: TRBV20-1
D: TRBD2
CDR3: CSASVGGNLAKNIQYF

J: TRBJ2-1
V: TRBV9
D: TRBD1
CDR3: CASSADRGRSYNEQFF

J: TRBJ2-7
V: TRBV4-1
D: TRBD2
CDR3: CASSLWIAGTDEQYF

J: TRBJ2-5
V: TRBV7-9
D: NA
CDR3: CASSLWGETQYF

J: TRBJ1-1
V: TRBV7-2
D: NA
CDR3: CASLPTGRFAEAFF

J: TRBJ2-2
V: TRBV20-1
D: TRBD1
CDR3: CSARLDRAGGELFF

J: TRBJ2-3
V: TRBV14
D: NA
CDR3: CASSPPVYGTDTQYF

J: TRBJ2-4
V: TRBV19
D: TRBD1
CDR3: CASGTVLSGAKNIQYF

J: TRBJ2-5
V: TRBV5-4
D: NA
CDR3: CASSSIWETQYF

J: TRBJ2-6
V: TRBV11-2
D: TRBD1
CDR3: CASSSPRGRIHGANVLTF

J: TRBJ2-5
V: TRBV12-3/TRBV12-4
D: TRBD1
CDR3: CASGTGEFETQYF

J: TRBJ1-1
V: TRBV3-1
D: NA
CDR3: CASSHTENTEAFF

J: TRBJ2-7
V: TRBV20-1
D: NA
CDR3: CSARSLYPEHHEQYF

J: TRBJ2-5
V: TRBV5-1
D: NA
CDR3: CASRPTAGETQYF

J: TRBJ2-7
V: TRBV4-1
D: TRBD1
CDR3: CASSLIRDSSYEQYF

J: TRBJ1-1
V: TRBV29-1
D: TRBD1
CDR3: CSVQVTGGNTEAFF

J: TRBJ2-3
V: TRBV20-1
D: NA
CDR3: CSAGATDTQYF

J: TRBJ1-6
V: TRBV5-5
D: TRBD1
CDR3: CASSLFRDRGVPLHF

J: TRBJ1-1
V: TRBV5-6
D: NA
CDR3: CASSPPGEMNTEAFF

J: TRBJ2-7
V: TRBV5-1
D: NA
CDR3: CASGLLLGSSYEQYF

J: TRBJ2-1
V: TRBV7-3
D: TRBD1
CDR3: CASSSGQRTGQFF

J: TRBJ2-2
V: TRBV5-1
D: TRBD1
CDR3: CASSPGTAPANTGELFF

J: TRBJ1-2
V: TRBV7-3
D: NA
CDR3: CASSFRGGYGYTF

J: TRBJ1-1
V: TRBV5-1
D: NA
CDR3: CASTMAVGYAEAFF

J: TRBJ1-2
V: TRBV12-3/TRBV12-4
D: NA
CDR3: CASSLGGRNGYTF

J: TRBJ1-1
V: TRBV20-1
D: TRBD1
CDR3: CSATRDRTAEAFF

J: TRBJ2-7
V: TRBV29-1
D: NA
CDR3: CSVRKGPGEQYF

J: TRBJ1-6
V: TRBV15
D: NA
CDR3: CATSRDSGDSPLHF

J: TRBJ1-4
V: TRBV5-1
D: NA
CDR3: CASSPTGSPNEKLFF

J: TRBJ1-1
V: TRBV29-1
D: TRBD1
CDR3: CSAKVRQGVLGNTEAFF

J: TRBJ2-7
V: TRBV15
D: TRBD2
CDR3: CATSREVGGPSYEQYF

J: TRBJ2-5
V: TRBV20-1
D: NA
CDR3: CSATAGLQETQYF